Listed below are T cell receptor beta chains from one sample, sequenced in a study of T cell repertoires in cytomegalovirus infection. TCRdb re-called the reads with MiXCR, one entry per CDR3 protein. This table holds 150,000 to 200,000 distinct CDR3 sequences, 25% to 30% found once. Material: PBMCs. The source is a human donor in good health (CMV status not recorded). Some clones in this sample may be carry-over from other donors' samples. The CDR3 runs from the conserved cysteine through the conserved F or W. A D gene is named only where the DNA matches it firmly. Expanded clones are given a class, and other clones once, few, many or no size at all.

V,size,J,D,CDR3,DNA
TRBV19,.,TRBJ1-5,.,CASNNRWTSNQPQHF,TGTGCCAGCAACAACAGGTGGACTAGCAATCAGCCCCAGCATTTT
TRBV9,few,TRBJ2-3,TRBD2,CASSVRLAGDTDTQYF,TGTGCCAGCAGCGTTCGACTAGCGGGGGACACAGATACGCAGTATTTT
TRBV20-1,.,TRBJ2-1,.,CSARRQYNEQFF,TGCAGTGCTAGACGGCAGTACAATGAGCAGTTCTTC
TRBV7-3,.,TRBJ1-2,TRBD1,CASSAGGTGGYTF,TGTGCCAGCAGCGCCGGTGGGACAGGCGGCTACACCTTC
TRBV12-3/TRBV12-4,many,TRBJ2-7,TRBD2,CASSRTSGGIYEQYF,TGTGCCAGCAGCCGTACTAGCGGGGGGATCTACGAGCAGTACTTC
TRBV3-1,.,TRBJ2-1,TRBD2,CASSQDGLWGLANEQFF,TGTGCCAGCAGCCAAGATGGGTTGTGGGGACTAGCCAATGAGCAGTTCTTC
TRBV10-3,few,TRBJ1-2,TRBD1,CAIRAPGTAGYGYTF,TGTGCCATCAGGGCCCCCGGGACAGCAGGCTATGGCTACACCTTC
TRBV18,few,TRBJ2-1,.,CASSPPDLNEQFF,TGTGCCAGCTCACCACCGGACCTCAATGAGCAGTTCTTC
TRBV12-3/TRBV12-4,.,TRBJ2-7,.,CASSSLRVVTPEQYF,TGTGCCAGCAGTTCCCTCAGGGTGGTAACGCCCGAGCAGTACTTC
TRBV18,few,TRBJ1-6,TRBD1,CASSPRDRVGNSPLHF,TGTGCCAGCTCACCTAGAGACAGGGTCGGCAATTCACCCCTCCACTTT
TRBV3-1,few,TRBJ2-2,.,CASSQDPDNTGELFF,TGTGCCAGCAGCCAAGATCCGGATAACACCGGGGAGCTGTTTTTT
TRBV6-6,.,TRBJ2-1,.,CASSYPSGEQFF,TGTGCCAGCAGTTACCCCAGTGGCGAGCAGTTCTTC
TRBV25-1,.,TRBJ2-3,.,CASSERSYTDTQYF,TGTGCCAGCAGTGAGAGATCCTACACAGATACGCAGTATTTT
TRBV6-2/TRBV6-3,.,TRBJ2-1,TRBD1,CASTTRDRVYGEQFF,TGTGCCAGCACCACTAGGGACAGGGTTTACGGTGAGCAGTTCTTC
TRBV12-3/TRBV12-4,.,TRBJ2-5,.,CASTDRRTDQETQYF,TGTGCCAGCACCGACCGAAGAACCGACCAAGAGACCCAGTACTTC